Here is one TCR beta chain with its context. This CDR3 has 14 residues. Germline-derived CDR1 and CDR2 are MNHEY and SVGAGI. Trimming pared 2 bases from V and 6 bases from J, leaving 10 bases between. The assay was immunoSEQ multiplex PCR, and TCRdb's table has in-frame clones only and misses some. The table lists 50,000 to 60,000 clones, 80% to 90% of them singletons, with 0.45% to 0.75% in the top ten. The sample belongs to a study of T cell changes during pregnancy in multiple sclerosis. The receptor comes from a female donor with multiple sclerosis, enrolled in a pregnancy study. The source material was CD4+ T cells from peripheral blood mononuclear cells, sampled in the first trimester of pregnancy. The chain combines TRBV6-5 with TRBJ1-4, with D possibly TRBD1 on 6 matching bases. CDR3 DNA sequence: TGTGCCAGCAGTTACATGGGGGCGCATGAAAAACTGTTTTTT. As protein: CASSYMGAHEKLFF.